The rows below give T cell receptor beta chains drawn from one sample of a study of Ad26.COV2.S vaccination and SARS-CoV-2 variants. TCRdb's table, derived via immunoSEQ multiplex PCR, lists solely in-frame clones and lacks some. The sample contains about 450,000 clones, approximately 92% of which appear only once. The sequencing here drew on peripheral blood, taken in a trial of Ad26.COV2.S vaccine versus placebo. The receptors originated from a person aged 18-65 years who received the Ad26.COV2.S COVID-19 vaccine or a placebo. Each CDR3 is given without its conserved first and last residue.

>TRBJ2-3|TRBV5-1
ASSLVSGGKDTQY
>TRBJ1-5|TRBV4-3
ASSQEAGNQPQH
>TRBJ2-7|TRBV6-5
ASTDRAYEQY
>TRBJ1-1|TRBV4-3
ASSQAGTNTEAF
>TRBJ1-3|TRBV5-1
ASSLGRSSGNTIY
>TRBJ2-3|TRBV7-2
ASSSYRGTDTQY
>TRBJ2-1|TRBV9
ASSLADYNEQF
>TRBJ2-4|TRBV4-1
ASSHAAGGAGKNIQY
>TRBJ2-6|TRBV5-4
ASSLDQGSGANVLT
>TRBJ1-4|TRBV7-9
ASSLVRRDNEKLF
>TRBJ2-1|TRBV7-2
ASSSLRPGRNNEQF
>TRBJ2-2|TRBV9
ASRDRSTGELF
>TRBJ1-3|TRBV19
ASSITGSGNTIY
>TRBJ2-7|TRBV4-3
ASSQESQRGTSSLGYEQY
>TRBJ1-2|TRBV18
ASSLGQGDNYGYT
>TRBJ1-2|TRBV7-9
ASSFGNYGYT
>TRBJ1-5|TRBV28
ASSLSQPQH
>TRBJ2-7|TRBV5-1
ASSLGRRRTEPYEQY
>TRBJ2-1|TRBV11-2
ASSFSLNNEQF
>TRBJ1-6|TRBV7-2
ASSWGSLANSPLH
>TRBJ2-3|TRBV5-1
ASSLGIDSLGSTDTQY
>TRBJ2-2|TRBV5-4
ASSLLNTGELF
>TRBJ1-3|TRBV3-1/TRBV3-2
ASRAGLTGDGNTIY
>TRBJ1-5|TRBV2
AGAVGGTDQPQH
>TRBJ1-2|TRBV29-1
SAGGDRGYT